This T cell receptor beta chain was sequenced in a study of T cells in Graves' hyperthyroidism and ophthalmopathy. This clonotype was detected only a few times. Deletions cut 0 bases from V and 4 bases from J, with 9 bases between. This CDR3 is built from 13 residues. Germline CDR1 and CDR2: GTSNPN and SVGIG (reference sequence). TCR beta CDR3 regions were amplified from RNA transcripts. During a first-round RT-PCR of the TCR CDR3, the HTBI primer set was used. Via MiXCR, TCRdb re-called the multiplex PCR reads, giving one row per CDR3 protein. The table has about 640,000 distinct CDR3 sequences, more than 20% seen once.

The sequencing input was blood. The receptor comes from a man aged 30-40 years with Graves' ophthalmopathy. The chain carries TRBV30 and TRBJ2-5; D unclear. CDR3 bases: TGTGCCTGGAGTGTACTTCACGGAGAGACCCAGTACTTC. It yields the protein CAWSVLHGETQYF.